This T cell receptor beta chain appears in the sequencing data of a study of T cells in Graves' hyperthyroidism and ophthalmopathy. The blood specimen was taken at initial hyperthyroidism diagnosis, before any ophthalmopathy symptoms. The investigators amplified TCR beta CDR3 regions from RNA transcripts. The TCR CDR3 first-round RT-PCR relied on the HTBI primer set. TCRdb processed the multiplex PCR reads anew with MiXCR; each CDR3 protein has one entry. The sample contains 730,000 or so distinct CDR3 sequences, under 20% of which appear only once. Study results and caveats: Appearing also in blood were most of the thyroid clonotypes expanded above 0.001.

With 7 bases removed from V and 2 bases from J, the gap between germline ends came to 13 bases. Germline V CDR1 and CDR2: MNHEY, SVGEGT. This CDR3 comprises 14 residues. A word on this clonotype: The antigen is unknown.

This chain links TRBV6-2 or TRBV6-3 with TRBJ2-3; D remains ambiguous. This sequence was found in a woman aged 45-65 years with Graves' hyperthyroidism that later progressed to Graves' ophthalmopathy. The sample comprised blood. CDR3 nucleotide sequence: TGTGCCAGCAATAACGGGTTGGACACAGATACGCAGTATTTT. It codes for CASNNGLDTDTQYF.